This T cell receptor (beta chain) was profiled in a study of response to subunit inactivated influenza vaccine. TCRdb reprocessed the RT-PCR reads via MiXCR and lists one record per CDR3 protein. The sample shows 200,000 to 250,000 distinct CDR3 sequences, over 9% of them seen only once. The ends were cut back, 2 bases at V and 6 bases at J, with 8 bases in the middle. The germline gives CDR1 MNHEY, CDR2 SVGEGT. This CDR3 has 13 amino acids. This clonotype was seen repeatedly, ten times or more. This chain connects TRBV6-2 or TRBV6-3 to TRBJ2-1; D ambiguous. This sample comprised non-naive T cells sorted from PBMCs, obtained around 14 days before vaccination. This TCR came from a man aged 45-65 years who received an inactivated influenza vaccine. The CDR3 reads CASSYVGFNEQFF. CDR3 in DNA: TGTGCCAGCAGTTACGTCGGTTTCAATGAGCAGTTCTTC.